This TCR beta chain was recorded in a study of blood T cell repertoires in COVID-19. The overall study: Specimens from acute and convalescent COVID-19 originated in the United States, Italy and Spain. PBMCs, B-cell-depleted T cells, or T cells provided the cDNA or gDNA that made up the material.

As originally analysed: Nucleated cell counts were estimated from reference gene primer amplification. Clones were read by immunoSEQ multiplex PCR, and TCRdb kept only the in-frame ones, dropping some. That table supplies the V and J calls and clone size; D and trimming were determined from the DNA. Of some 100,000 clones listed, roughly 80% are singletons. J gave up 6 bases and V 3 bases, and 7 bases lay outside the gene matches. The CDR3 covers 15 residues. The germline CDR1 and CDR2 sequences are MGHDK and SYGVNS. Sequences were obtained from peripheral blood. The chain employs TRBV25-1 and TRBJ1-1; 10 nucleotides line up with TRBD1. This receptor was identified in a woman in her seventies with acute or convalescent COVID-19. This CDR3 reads CASSESPGTGAEAFF. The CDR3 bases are TGTGCCAGCAGTGAGTCTCCTGGGACAGGGGCTGAAGCTTTCTTT.